This T cell receptor beta chain is from a study of regulatory T cells in long-lasting Graves disease (dated by TCRdb to about 2021). In the study overall: Patients with newly diagnosed Graves' disease had been on antithyroid drugs for under 3 months. A total of around 33 samples underwent TCR sequencing, from roughly 13 patients with persistent Graves' disease and some 20 patients with newly diagnosed Graves' disease. Persistent Graves' disease patients were compared with newly diagnosed Graves' disease patients by peripheral blood TCR sequencing and RNA sequencing. The study was registered as a clinical trial and conducted in China. Points the paper makes about the study in general: The authors acknowledged the small sample size as a limitation that may reduce accuracy. Peripheral blood alone was examined, since thyroid tissue, which constituted the primary lesion, could not be accessed. Only the TCR beta chain was sequenced and analyzed. More public clonotypes were shared among persistent patients (roughly 2,700) than among newly diagnosed patients (roughly 1,000). Compared with newly diagnosed patients, patients with persistent Graves' disease had lower TCR Shannon entropy and fewer highly expanded clones, which suggests clonal expansion. Persistent disease showed preferential use of TRBV28, TRBJ1-2 and TRBJ2-5, whereas newly diagnosed disease favored TRBV20-1 and TRBJ2-1.

The CDR3 spans 14 residues, from the cysteine through the phenylalanine. Just the 42-base CDR3 DNA is kept, in frame starting at base 1. Per the germline V gene, SGHRS is the CDR1 and YFSETQ is the CDR2. Trimming costs V 0 bases and J 5 bases, and their ends lie 8 bases apart. The receptor library was made with multiplex PCR. Instrument on record: Illumina HiSeq 4000. iRepertoire HTBI primers and Arm-PCR amplification of CDR3 regions were used to construct TCR beta libraries. Before sequencing, the PCR products underwent gel purification. Regarding the original processing steps: Across samples, about 64 TRBV and roughly 15 TRBJ segments were identified and used for gene usage analysis of CDR3 amino acid clonotypes. Filtered high-quality paired reads were merged into contigs using COPE and FqMerger. BLAST was used to align contigs to IMGT TRBV, TRBD and TRBJ reference genes, and CDR3 was defined according to IMGT. Any clonotype with a frequency above 0.1% was counted as a highly expanded clone. Repertoire diversity was measured by Shannon entropy, and V-J evenness by the Gini coefficient. A clonotype was considered public if more than one individual shared it. The public reads were quality trimmed at Q25 with fastp and then assembled into clones with MiXCR by TCRdb, keeping productive beta chains. CDR3 protein sequences are deduplicated, and each keeps its most common genes and DNA. None of the V and J calls come from the authors' own analysis; TCRdb made them. Within this sample are about 470,000 distinct CDR3 sequences, with around 15% of them counted one time only. The ten largest clones represent 12% of the sample.

Worth noting for this clonotype: Its antigen remains undetermined. Base qualities were left out, and no much larger clone turns up one base away.

The time point label of this sample denotes: newly diagnosed GD, antithyroid drugs for less than 3 months. For both TCR sequencing and RNA sequencing, RNA was extracted from PBMCs using TRIzol. Graves' disease was diagnosed according to American Thyroid Association guidelines. Patients for the study were recruited at an endocrinology department in Xi'an, China. From each patient, approximately 10 milliliters of peripheral blood was collected into an EDTA anticoagulant tube. Ficoll Paque Plus density gradient separation was used to isolate PBMCs, and no further T cell sorting was done. An Agilent 2100 Bioanalyzer and agarose gel were used to assess RNA quality, and a NanoDrop 2000 was used to measure RNA concentration. The data also belong to a second study, concerning T cells in Graves' hyperthyroidism and ophthalmopathy. From the second report: Stable Graves' hyperthyroidism was defined as no progression to ophthalmopathy during 18 months of follow-up. Hyperthyroidism patients were newly diagnosed, had a disease duration of under 2 months, and were aged 18 to 65 years. Any patient with an uncontrolled infection, another autoimmune disease, pregnancy or lactation was excluded. Diagnoses were established on the basis of clinical symptoms, serum thyroxine and TRAb, thyroid ultrasound, and orbital computed tomography. For the first round of RT-PCR on the TCR CDR3, the HTBI primer set was used together with the Qiagen OneStep RT-PCR kit. Most expanded thyroid clonotypes (frequency above 0.001) were also detected in blood, suggesting blood repertoires may reflect thyroid immune responses. In cross-validation, a model built on a 13 V-J signature told ophthalmopathy apart from stable hyperthyroidism with approximately 90% sensitivity and roughly 81% specificity, and in testing the same model reached 80%/75%. In validation, the model predicted progression to ophthalmopathy a median of approximately 6.3 months before onset, with over 55% sensitivity and 72.22% specificity. A discovery cohort of about a hundred patients, about 44 with Graves' ophthalmopathy and over 55 with stable Graves' hyperthyroidism, was used to find distinguishing TCR V-J signatures. Prospective prediction of ophthalmopathy was tested in an independent validation cohort consisting of under 20 hyperthyroidism patients and approximately 16 patients who later progressed to ophthalmopathy. The 100 or so discovery patients were randomly split 7:3 into training and test sets. Thyroid tissue and blood T-cell repertoires from six or seven Graves' hyperthyroidism patients were also compared in the study. Following sampling, methimazole starting at 30 mg daily was given to hyperthyroidism patients, and high-dose intravenous methylprednisolone was given to ophthalmopathy patients. The libraries were constructed in a second round of multiplex PCR and then size-selected and purified. Libraries were sequenced paired-end with 100 bp reads on an Illumina HiSeq2000. Raw data were processed with SOAPnuke, discarding reads with adapters, uncalled bases, mean Phred below 15, or no exact constant-primer or identifier match. COPE v1.2.5 was used to merge high-quality paired reads, and clonotypes were defined as unique nucleotide sequences. MiTCR v1.1 was used to align clonotypes to the IMGT TRBV, TRBD and TRBJ reference segments. The analysis was restricted to V-J combinations with a frequency above 0.0001, which together covered 99% to 99.2% of the repertoires. The TCS score was defined as F50 (clonal expansion) divided by E x V (chaos), with BLOSUM62-based TCRdist calculated between CDR3 peptides within each V-J. Welch's t-statistics and random forest reduced 514 V-J features to roughly 13, which were used in a naive Bayes classifier (R e1071). No statistical method was used to fix the sample size in advance, and group allocation was not hidden from the investigators. TCR Vbeta CDR3 sequencing of approximately 140 peripheral blood samples (43 ophthalmopathy, approximately 80 hyperthyroidism and roughly 17 progressor patients) is reported in the paper.

The source of this sequence is a man aged 40-49 years with Graves disease. Donor details come from another sample of the same person, matched by shared clones. The sequence is built from TRBV5-1 and TRBJ2-2; no D gene can be assigned with confidence. The material was peripheral blood mononuclear cells (PBMCs), obtained at new diagnosis, from a patient treated with antithyroid drugs. CDR3 reads: CASSLVGKTGELFF. The nucleotide sequence is given as TGCGCCAGCAGCTTGGTGGGGAAGACCGGGGAGCTGTTTTTT.